Listed here are 22 T cell receptor beta chains from one sample, sequenced in a study of vaccination and CD4 T cells after COVID-19. The assay that was used to sequence DNA from cultured CD4+ T cells was the Oncomine TCR Beta short-read assay. One entry per CDR3 protein, called by TCRdb with MiXCR from the PCR reads. The sample consists of 10,000 to 15,000 distinct CDR3 sequences, roughly 41% of them appearing once. What these receptors recognize is not known. Indicated treatment: approximately 9-day PBMC culture with coronavirus spike peptide pools or control peptides (ViraFEST assay). The source material was CD4+ T cells from blood, cultured in vitro, sampled before SARS-CoV-2 vaccination. The receptors shown here come from a human donor who had recovered from COVID-19.

The chain has TRBV19 and TRBJ1-1; TRBD1 aligns across 10 bases. Germline trimming cut 3 bases from V and 1 base from J; bases unmatched to any gene: 8. This CDR3 has 17 amino acids. CDR1 LNHDA and CDR2 SQIVND come from the germline V gene (reference sequence). Here the CDR3 reads CASSIWTGTGENTEAFF. The DNA for the CDR3 is TGTGCCAGTAGTATCTGGACCGGGACAGGGGAGAACACTGAAGCTTTCTTT.

This clonotype is medium-sized in the sample. This chain links TRBV5-1 with TRBJ1-6; D is undetermined. Germline CDR1 reads SGHRS; CDR2 reads YFSETQ. Trimming took off 1 base at V and 5 bases at J, with 7 bases between the two ends. The CDR3 has 14 residues. CDR3 DNA sequence: TGCGCCAGCAGCTTGAGGGTGGATAATTCACCCCTCCACTTT. Its translation: CASSLRVDNSPLHF.

The rearrangement uses TRBV2 and TRBJ1-1; TRBD1 matches 9 bases. The CDR3 contains 14 residues. CDR1 is SNHLY, CDR2 FYNNEI, per germline. After removal of 5 bases from V and 4 bases from J, the junction contained 5 bases not matched to a gene. CDR3 protein: CASSTGGGSTEAFF. For the CDR3, the DNA is TGTGCCAGCAGTACAGGGGGCGGATCCACTGAAGCTTTCTTT.

The chain employs TRBV27 and TRBJ2-1, with 11 nucleotides matching TRBD2. Germline values: CDR1 MNHEY, CDR2 SMNVEV (reference sequence). J lost 5 bases, V lost 6 bases, and 12 bases had no gene match. The CDR3 has 17 amino acids. The CDR3 loop is CASSTHFSGLADNEQFF. The CDR3 DNA sequence: TGTGCCAGCAGCACACACTTTTCGGGACTAGCGGACAATGAGCAGTTCTTC.

V and J are TRBV5-4 and TRBJ1-2; D ambiguous. This CDR3 region has 15 residues. From germline, CDR1 is SGHNT and CDR2 YYREEE (reference sequence). With 4 bases removed from V and 2 bases from J, the gap between germline ends came to 15 bases. CDR3 sequence (DNA): TGTGCCAGCAGCCGGGCCGGGAGGGCGAACTATGGCTACACCTTC. It codes for CASSRAGRANYGYTF.

This chain joins TRBV6-2 or TRBV6-3 and TRBJ1-2; D is unresolved. The CDR3 is 15 amino acids. The ends were cut back, 4 bases at V and 3 bases at J, with 15 bases in the middle. CDR1 is MNHEY, CDR2 SVGEGT, per germline. Here the CDR3 reads CASSSPRGTYYGYTF. DNA for the CDR3: TGTGCCAGCAGTTCCCCACGCGGAACCTACTATGGCTACACCTTC.

The chain employs TRBV10-3 and TRBJ2-1; 8 bases agree with TRBD2. CDR3 size: 15 residues. With V trimmed by 10 bases and J by 1 base, 9 bases remained unmatched. Germline assignment: CDR1 ENHRY and CDR2 SYGVKD. For the CDR3, the DNA is TGTGCCACCGGGGTGACTAGCGCGTCCTACAATGAGCAGTTCTTC. Amino acids: CATGVTSASYNEQFF.

This clonotype qualifies as medium-sized (0.01 to 0.1%). This CDR3 reads CASSYRGKSETQYF. CDR3 coding DNA: TGTGCCAGCAGCTACAGGGGGAAGTCAGAGACCCAGTACTTC. The chain is built from TRBV5-4 and TRBJ2-5; TRBD1 agrees at 8 bases. J was trimmed by 4 bases and V by 3 bases; bases with no gene match: 5. The CDR3 runs to 14 residues. Germline CDR1 and CDR2: SGHNT and YYREEE (reference sequence). The full variable domain, rest sourced from reference TRBV5-4 and TRBJ2-5, is ETGVTQSPTHLIKTRGQQVTLRCSSQSGHNTVSWYQQALGQGPQFIFQYYREEENGRGNFPPRFSGLQFPNYSSELNVNALELDDSALYLCASSYRGKSETQYFGPGTRLLVL.

This chain joins TRBV19 and TRBJ1-2; the D is unclear. The CDR3 has 14 amino acids. With 0 bases removed from V and 3 bases from J, the gap between germline ends came to 8 bases. Germline V lookup: CDR1 LNHDA, CDR2 SQIVND (reference sequence). The CDR3 spells CASSIDRADYGYTF. CDR3 DNA sequence: TGTGCCAGTAGTATAGATCGGGCGGACTATGGCTACACCTTC.

V and J are TRBV7-8 and TRBJ2-7; tentative D call: TRBD1 (5 bases). V was shortened by 1 base and J by 3 bases, with 13 bases between the two germline ends. CDR1 and CDR2 (germline): SGHVS, FQNEAQ. CDR3 length: 15 residues. This chain's CDR3 is CASSLGGPGNYEQYF. The CDR3 DNA reads as TGTGCCAGCAGCTTAGGCGGCCCAGGGAACTACGAGCAGTACTTC.

This clonotype turned up a few times. The chain uses TRBV7-2 and TRBJ2-3; 7 bases line up with TRBD1. Germline CDR1 reads SGHTA; CDR2 reads FQGNSA. The CDR3 length is 14 residues. V lost 5 bases and J lost 4; bases outside the gene matches: 6. The CDR3 DNA is TGTGCCAGCAGCGACGGACAGGTGTCAGATACGCAGTATTTT. This encodes CASSDGQVSDTQYF.

In its sample, this clonotype ranks as large (0.1 to 1%). This rearrangement joins TRBV5-4 to TRBJ2-1, with D tentatively TRBD1 (6 bases). The germline V and J ends were trimmed by 6 bases and 9 bases, with 19 bases remaining between them. This CDR3 region has 14 residues. Germline V CDR1 and CDR2: SGHNT, YYREEE (reference sequence). CDR3 nucleotides: TGTGCCAGCATCCCCAGGGGCGGGTCGGGTGAGCAGTTCTTC. Amino acid sequence: CASIPRGGSGEQFF.

In this sample, this clonotype turned up a few times. The V call is TRBV7-9, the J call TRBJ1-1; D gene uncertain. The CDR3 has 14 residues. Trimming cost V 2 bases and J 3 bases, with 10 bases left between them. The germline gives CDR1 SEHNR, CDR2 FQNEAQ (reference sequence). The CDR3 region has the DNA TGTGCCAGCAGCTTATTTCCCAAGGACACTGAAGCTTTCTTT. Its translation: CASSLFPKDTEAFF.

This clonotype appeared a few times. This chain links TRBV7-8 with TRBJ2-7; 9 nucleotides align to TRBD2. The germline CDR1 and CDR2 sequences are SGHVS and FQNEAQ. V was clipped by 2 bases and J by 4 bases; unmatched bases: 3. This CDR3 is built from 14 residues. The CDR3 bases are TGTGCCAGCAGCTTACCGGGACTAGCTTACGAGCAGTACTTC. It codes for CASSLPGLAYEQYF.

The V gene is TRBV19, the J gene TRBJ1-5; 10 bases agree with TRBD1. J was trimmed by 2 bases and V by 4 bases; bases with no gene match: 11. The CDR3 totals 18 residues. The germline CDR1 and CDR2 sequences are LNHDA and SQIVND (reference sequence). The CDR3 reads CASSSRGQGIGGNQPQHF. CDR3 nucleotide sequence: TGTGCCAGTAGTAGCCGGGGACAGGGGATTGGAGGCAATCAGCCCCAGCATTTT.

The chain uses TRBV7-3 and TRBJ2-3; unclear D gene. The germline CDR1 and CDR2 sequences are SGHTA and FQGTGA. There are 13 residues in the CDR3. The V end was cut by 2 bases, the J end by 2 bases, with 5 bases between. This CDR3 reads CASSLGHTDTQYF. The CDR3 region has the DNA TGTGCCAGCAGCTTAGGGCACACAGATACGCAGTATTTT.

This clonotype showed up just once. This chain joins TRBV28 and TRBJ2-5; TRBD1 matches 9 bases. V lost 10 bases, J lost 2 bases, and 17 bases stayed unmatched. The CDR3 extends over 17 amino acids. Germline values: CDR1 MDHEN, CDR2 SYDVKM. The CDR3 DNA reads as TGTGCCACCATGCCGCCCCCAGGGACAGGGATGCAAGAGACCCAGTACTTC. The encoded protein is CATMPPPGTGMQETQYF.

This clonotype appeared a few times. The rearrangement joins TRBV7-2 to TRBJ2-6; TRBD1 matches 10 bases. Germline V gene lookup returns CDR1 SGHTA and CDR2 FQGNSA. The CDR3 sequence is 16 residues long. The ends lost 4 bases at V and 0 bases at J; junction bases unmatched: 0. The CDR3 region has the DNA TGTGCCAGCAGCTGGACAGGGGGCTCTGGGGCCAACGTCCTGACTTTC. The encoded protein is CASSWTGGSGANVLTF. The whole variable domain, remainder taken from reference TRBV7-2 and TRBJ2-6, is GAGVSQSPSNKVTEKGKDVELRCDPISGHTALYWYRQSLGQGLEFLIYFQGNSAPDKSGLPSDRFSAERTGGSVSTLTIQRTQQEDSAVYLCASSWTGGSGANVLTFGAGSRLTVL.

This clonotype was observed a handful of times. The chain is built from TRBV7-2 and TRBJ2-7; TRBD2 matches at 10 bases. Losses at the gene ends were 4 bases for V and 4 bases for J; bases not matched to a gene: 7. The CDR3 extends over 15 amino acids. CDR1 is SGHTA, CDR2 FQGNSA, per germline. The CDR3 DNA is TGTGCCAGCAGCTCACAAGCGGGGGGGCCGTACGAGCAGTACTTC. Protein: CASSSQAGGPYEQYF.

The V call is TRBV29-1, the J call TRBJ1-3, with D unclear. The ends were cut back, 0 bases at V and 9 bases at J, with 6 bases in the middle. Germline-derived CDR1 and CDR2 are SQVTM and ANQGSEA. This CDR3 has 11 residues. For the CDR3, the DNA is TGCAGCGTTGAAGATATGGGCACCATATATTTT. It translates to CSVEDMGTIYF. The whole variable domain, remainder taken from reference TRBV29-1 and TRBJ1-3, is SAVISQKPSRDICQRGTSLTIQCQVDSQVTMMFWYRQQPGQSLTLIATANQGSEATYESGFVIDKFPISRPNLTFSTLTVSNMSPEDSSIYLCSVEDMGTIYFGEGSWLTVV.

The chain carries TRBV24-1 and TRBJ2-2; possible D gene TRBD1, 6 bases. V lost 1 base, J lost 1 base, and 9 bases lay in between. The germline gives CDR1 KGHDR, CDR2 SFDVKD. CDR3 length equals 16 residues. The CDR3 DNA reads as TGTGCCACCAGTGATTTAGGCAGGGGGAACACCGGGGAGCTGTTTTTT. Translation: CATSDLGRGNTGELFF.

This chain uses TRBV19 with TRBJ2-2, with D unclear. There are 12 residues in the CDR3. Germline values: CDR1 LNHDA, CDR2 SQIVND (reference sequence). V shed 5 bases and J shed 6 bases, with 7 bases lying between them. The CDR3 loop reads CASSYRAGELFF. In nucleotides, the CDR3 is TGTGCCAGTAGTTACCGGGCCGGGGAGCTGTTTTTT.